Following are 21 T cell receptor beta chains from one sample sequenced in a study of blood T cell repertoires in COVID-19. Profiled with immunoSEQ multiplex PCR; TCRdb holds only in-frame clones, not every one. The table shows more than 200,000 clones, with about 86% occurring only once. Input material: peripheral blood. Every receptor here comes from a man aged 30 to 39 with active or convalescent COVID-19.

V and J are TRBV10-3 and TRBJ2-3, with TRBD2 identical over 8 bases. The V gene's germline CDR1 is ENHRY and CDR2 SYGVKD. With V trimmed by 4 bases and J by 2 bases, 8 bases remained unmatched. CDR3 size: 16 residues. The CDR3 loop reads CAISGYSGAVTDTQYF. The CDR3 nucleotides read TGTGCCATCAGTGGGTATAGCGGGGCGGTCACAGATACGCAGTATTTT.

This clone appeared a few times. V is TRBV5-5 and J is TRBJ2-3; 8 nucleotides align to TRBD2. Germline assignment: CDR1 SGHKS and CDR2 YYEKEE (reference sequence). V dropped 2 bases and J dropped 3; count of bases not matched to a gene: 5. The CDR3 extends over 15 amino acids. CDR3 nucleotide sequence: TGTGCCAGCAGCTTACTAGCGGTTCAAACAGATACGCAGTATTTT. Protein: CASSLLAVQTDTQYF.

The CDR3 here is CASSAGRSFRNEKLFF. In nucleotides, the CDR3 is TGTGCCAGCAGTGCTGGGCGCTCCTTCAGAAATGAAAAACTGTTTTTT. The V call is TRBV2, the J call TRBJ1-4, with no clear D. The CDR3 covers 16 residues. V lost 4 bases, J lost 5 bases, and 17 bases lay in between. The germline gives CDR1 SNHLY, CDR2 FYNNEI.

The V call is TRBV5-8, the J call TRBJ2-5, with 9 bases that match TRBD2. CDR3 length: 15 amino acids. The V and J ends lost 0 bases and 6 bases, in that order; junction bases with no gene match: 6. The germline V gene encodes CDR1 SGHTS and CDR2 YDEGEE. Here the CDR3 DNA reads TGTGCCAGCAGCTTGGGCTTTAGCGGGGGACAGACCCAGTACTTC. This encodes CASSLGFSGGQTQYF.

The chain combines TRBV4-1 with TRBJ2-2; 12 bases agree with TRBD2. This CDR3 comprises 14 residues. V dropped 8 bases and J dropped 5; count of bases not matched to a gene: 3. Germline lookup yields CDR1 MGHRA and CDR2 YSYEKL. The CDR3 nucleotides are TGCGCCAGCCGACTAGCGGGAGCAACCGGGGAGCTGTTTTTT. Translation: CASRLAGATGELFF.

The rearrangement joins TRBV29-1 to TRBJ1-2; maybe TRBD1 (6 bases). Trimming removed 3 bases at V and 8 bases at J, with 13 bases between. CDR1 is SQVTM, CDR2 ANQGSEA, per germline. The CDR3 loop spans 12 amino acids. The CDR3 DNA is TGCAGCGTTGAGGAATTCAGGGGAGGCTACACCTTC. Protein sequence: CSVEEFRGGYTF.

CDR3 loop: CASSPRTGTTNEKLFF. The DNA for the CDR3 is TGTGCCAGCTCACCAAGGACAGGGACAACTAATGAAAAACTGTTTTTT. The rearrangement uses TRBV18 and TRBJ1-4; 8 positions agree with TRBD1. Germline CDR1 reads KGHSH; CDR2 reads LQKENI. Trimming removed 2 bases from V and 0 bases from J; junction bases left unmatched: 2. The length of the CDR3 is 16 residues.

The rearrangement uses TRBV5-4 and TRBJ1-2; TRBD1 is a possible D gene (6 bases). Germline CDR1 and CDR2: SGHNT and YYREEE (reference sequence). Trimming stripped 0 bases from V and 4 bases from J, with 19 bases between. CDR3 size: 17 residues. The CDR3 protein is CASSLEGADRGPYGYTF. The CDR3, as DNA: TGTGCCAGCAGCTTGGAGGGTGCGGACAGAGGCCCCTATGGCTACACCTTC.

The chain uses TRBV6-1 and TRBJ1-1; 10 bases align to TRBD1. The germline CDR1 and CDR2 sequences are MNHNS and SASEGT. Trimming at V came to 3 bases and at J to 6 bases, leaving 4 bases not matched to a gene. CDR3 length equals 14 residues. As DNA, the CDR3 is TGTGCCAGCAGTGACGGGACAGGGGCTGCTGAAGCTTTCTTT. This codes for CASSDGTGAAEAFF.

This clone appeared a few times. The CDR3 reads CASSIWTSGDSTDTQYF. The CDR3 DNA reads as TGTGCCAGTAGTATCTGGACTAGCGGGGATAGCACAGATACGCAGTATTTT. The chain uses TRBV19 and TRBJ2-3; 12 bases map to TRBD2. The CDR3 covers 17 residues. The V segment lost 3 bases and the J segment 0 bases; nucleotides outside the gene matches: 4. Germline assignment: CDR1 LNHDA and CDR2 SQIVND (reference sequence).

The V call is TRBV3-1 (or the pseudogene TRBV3-2), the J call TRBJ2-1, with TRBD1 as a possible D gene (7 bases). Trimming removed 3 bases at V and 3 bases at J, with 15 bases between. CDR1 LGHDT and CDR2 YNNKEL come from the germline V gene (reference sequence). The CDR3 sequence is 16 residues long. CDR3 sequence (DNA): TGTGCCAGCAGCCACCCTTGGAGGGGGCTCTACAATGAGCAGTTCTTC. Protein sequence: CASSHPWRGLYNEQFF.

The V call is TRBV6-1, the J call TRBJ1-4, with a tentative D call TRBD1 (6 bases). V was cut by 3 bases and J by 1 base, with 9 bases left in between. The length of the CDR3 is 15 residues. CDR1 is MNHNS and CDR2 is SASEGT in the germline V gene. CDR3 in amino acids: CASSEGAVTNEKLFF. The CDR3 DNA sequence: TGTGCCAGCAGTGAGGGGGCAGTAACTAATGAAAAACTGTTTTTT.

The rearrangement joins TRBV5-4 to TRBJ1-1; 7 nucleotides agree with TRBD1. After removal of 3 bases from V and 1 base from J, the junction contained 0 bases not matched to a gene. CDR3 size: 13 residues. From germline, CDR1 is SGHNT and CDR2 YYREEE (reference sequence). CDR3 sequence (DNA): TGTGCCAGCAGCTGGGACAGGAACACTGAAGCTTTCTTT. Amino acids: CASSWDRNTEAFF.

The rearrangement links TRBV13 to TRBJ1-1, with 7 positions matching TRBD1. CDR1 is PRHDT and CDR2 is FYEKMQ in the germline V gene (reference sequence). The trim removed 5 bases at V and 4 bases at J, leaving 7 bases unmatched. This CDR3 contains 14 residues. As DNA, the CDR3 is TGTGCCAGCAGCATAGACAGGGACAGCACTGAAGCTTTCTTT. It encodes CASSIDRDSTEAFF.

V and J are TRBV7-3 and TRBJ2-1, with 7 bases aligning to TRBD2. Per the germline V gene, CDR1 is SGHTA and CDR2 is FQGTGA. V gave up 5 bases and J gave up 2 bases; unmatched junction bases: 3. The CDR3 sequence is 14 residues long. The CDR3 region is CASSISGAYNEQFF. CDR3 DNA: TGTGCCAGCAGCATAAGCGGGGCCTACAATGAGCAGTTCTTC.

The V and J genes are TRBV4-1 and TRBJ2-1; D is undetermined. This CDR3 spans 15 amino acids. Trimming stripped 4 bases from V and 8 bases from J, with 18 bases between. Germline V gene sequence: CDR1 MGHRA, CDR2 YSYEKL. The chain's CDR3 is CASSPLPISSYEQFF. In DNA form, the CDR3 reads TGCGCCAGCAGCCCCCTTCCTATCAGTAGCTATGAGCAGTTCTTC.

V usage is TRBV3-1 (or the pseudogene TRBV3-2) and J usage is TRBJ1-1; a possible D gene is TRBD1 (6 bases). The CDR3 length is 15 residues. The ends were cut back, 3 bases at V and 4 bases at J, with 15 bases in the middle. Germline CDR1 is LGHDT and CDR2 is YNNKEL (reference sequence). The DNA of the CDR3 is TGTGCCAGCAGCCAGGCGCGGACAGTCGGCACTGAAGCTTTCTTT. Translation: CASSQARTVGTEAFF.

The J gene is TRBJ1-6, the V gene TRBV3-1 (or the pseudogene TRBV3-2), with D possibly TRBD1 on 5 matching bases. The CDR3 has 14 residues. V lost 8 bases, J lost 10 bases, and 18 bases lay in between. Germline CDR1 and CDR2: LGHDT and YNNKEL (reference sequence). CDR3 sequence: CASSTATDTSPLHF. The CDR3 nucleotides are TGTGCCAGCTCTACAGCTACGGACACGTCACCCCTCCACTTT.

DNA for the CDR3: TGTGCCAGCAGCGCTAGCGGGGGGGTTACCGGGGAGCTGTTTTTT. This translates into CASSASGGVTGELFF. The chain combines TRBV9 with TRBJ2-2; 12 nucleotides align to TRBD2. V was pared by 3 bases and J by 5 bases, with 2 bases of the junction left unmatched. The CDR3 runs 15 residues. Germline CDR1 and CDR2: SGDLS and YYNGEE.

The gene calls are TRBV6-5 and TRBJ2-1, with 8 bases matching TRBD2. Germline V gene lookup returns CDR1 MNHEY and CDR2 SVGAGI. CDR3 length: 14 residues. After removal of 4 bases from V and 4 bases from J, the junction contained 3 bases not matched to a gene. The CDR3 bases are TGTGCCAGCAGTTTGCGGGGGGCTTACAATGAGCAGTTCTTC. Residues: CASSLRGAYNEQFF.

The rearrangement joins TRBV11-2 to TRBJ2-1, with D perhaps TRBD2 (5 bases). Germline V CDR1 and CDR2: SGHAT, FQNNGV. This CDR3 comprises 14 residues. The V end was cut by 8 bases, the J end by 0 bases, with 11 bases between. The DNA of the CDR3 is TGTGCCAGCTCCCCTGGGAGCTCCTACAATGAGCAGTTCTTC. It yields the protein CASSPGSSYNEQFF.